The 22 T cell receptor beta chains in this list originate from one sample, sequenced in a study of Ad26.COV2.S vaccination and SARS-CoV-2 variants. Treatment indicated: roughly 20 received Ad26.COV2.S at low or high dose, single or two shots; 5 received placebo; per-sample allocation not given. It was on day 63 after the first vaccine or placebo injection that samples were taken. Profiled with immunoSEQ multiplex PCR; TCRdb holds only in-frame clones, not every one. Found here are some 640,000 clones, roughly 90% of them singletons; the top ten hold about 1.5%. Specimen: peripheral blood, collected in a trial of Ad26.COV2.S vaccine versus placebo. The receptors derive from a person aged 18-60 years who received the Ad26.COV2.S COVID-19 vaccine or a placebo.

This clone was recorded a few times. The same CDR3 can be traced to other DNA sequences in this sample. V gene TRBV6-2 or TRBV6-3 combines with J gene TRBJ1-1; D not resolved. V was cut by 2 bases and J by 1 base, with 8 bases left in between. Germline CDR1 MNHEY, CDR2 SVGEGT. The CDR3 has 14 residues. CDR3 in DNA: TGTGCCAGCAGTTACGGAGCGGGGAACACTGAAGCTTTCTTT. Its protein product is CASSYGAGNTEAFF.

In this sample, this clone turned up a few times. The chain couples TRBV7-3 to TRBJ1-5; D possibly corresponds to TRBD1 (6 bases). V lost 1 base and J 12 bases, leaving 13 bases between the germline ends. The germline V gene encodes CDR1 SGHTA and CDR2 FQGTGA. This CDR3 region has 13 residues. Written as DNA, the CDR3 is TGTGCCAGCAGCTTAATTCCGGGACATGTCCAGCATTTT. Translating it yields CASSLIPGHVQHF.

The V and J genes are TRBV7-3 and TRBJ2-7, with D possibly TRBD1 on 5 matching bases. Per the germline V gene, CDR1 is SGHTA and CDR2 is FQGTGA. Between the trimmed V and J ends, which lost 2 bases and 3 bases, there was a span of 14 bases. This CDR3 spans 15 amino acids. In nucleotides, the CDR3 is TGTGCCAGCAGCTTAGGGGCAGGGAATGACTACGAGCAGTACTTC. Protein: CASSLGAGNDYEQYF.

The chain is built from TRBV15 and TRBJ1-1; TRBD1 is a possible D gene (6 bases). Trimming cost V 5 bases and J 1 base, with 17 bases left between them. This CDR3 has 16 amino acids. Germline V CDR1 and CDR2: LNHNV, YYDKDF (reference sequence). The chain's CDR3 is CATSGVPPGANTEAFF. The DNA of the CDR3 is TGTGCCACCAGCGGGGTTCCGCCAGGGGCGAACACTGAAGCTTTCTTT.

V is TRBV2 and J is TRBJ1-5; no firm D call. The germline CDR1 and CDR2 sequences are SNHLY and FYNNEI. With 1 base removed from V and 6 bases from J, the gap between germline ends came to 4 bases. The CDR3 runs 12 residues. The CDR3 coding sequence is TGTGCCAGCAGTGAAGATCTTCAGCCCCAGCATTTT. This codes for CASSEDLQPQHF.

This rearrangement joins TRBV27 to TRBJ2-7, with no clear D. Looked up from germline, CDR1 is MNHEY and CDR2 is SMNVEV (reference sequence). V shed 3 bases and J shed 4 bases, with 16 bases lying between them. The CDR3 has 15 residues. The CDR3 region has the DNA TGTGCCAGCAGTTTGGCCTTGCAAAAGTATTACGAGCAGTACTTC. Translation: CASSLALQKYYEQYF.

This rearrangement joins TRBV5-1 to TRBJ2-3; TRBD1 matches 10 bases. Germline CDR1 is SGHRS and CDR2 is YFSETQ. The CDR3 length is 16 residues. The J segment lost 3 bases and the V segment lost 4 bases, leaving 8 bases of the junction unmatched. CDR3 nucleotide sequence: TGCGCCAGCAGCGTGGGGACAGGGGTTGAGACAGATACGCAGTATTTT. This sequence encodes CASSVGTGVETDTQYF.

This chain uses TRBV6-6 with TRBJ2-5; D is ambiguous. The CDR3 runs to 13 residues. The germline CDR1 and CDR2 sequences are MNHNY and SVGAGI (reference sequence). V was shortened by 8 bases and J by 2 bases, with 12 bases between the two germline ends. In nucleotides, the CDR3 is TGTGCCAGCGCCCTCGGGCCGCAAGAGACCCAGTACTTC. This encodes CASALGPQETQYF.

This chain connects TRBV2 to TRBJ1-4; TRBD1 might be the D (5 bases). The V and J ends lost 9 bases and 0 bases respectively, with 23 bases between them. This CDR3 spans 18 amino acids. Germline CDR1 and CDR2: SNHLY and FYNNEI. The DNA for the CDR3 is TGTGCCAGGGTTTCACGAGTCCCTAGGGGTGCAACTAATGAAAAACTGTTTTTT. It translates to CARVSRVPRGATNEKLFF.

The V call is TRBV27, the J call TRBJ1-1; D remains unclear. Germline lookup yields CDR1 MNHEY and CDR2 SMNVEV (reference sequence). Trimming took 2 bases from V and 4 from J, leaving 11 bases between them. CDR3 length: 14 amino acids. For the CDR3, the DNA is TGTGCCAGCAGTTTAAACGGGGTGGCCACTGAAGCTTTCTTT. Encoded protein: CASSLNGVATEAFF.

The chain is built from TRBV9 and TRBJ2-6; TRBD2 agrees at 13 bases. With 4 bases clipped from V and 0 bases from J, the junction kept 13 bases outside the gene matches. Germline loops: CDR1 SGDLS, CDR2 YYNGEE. The CDR3 is 21 residues long. The CDR3 loop is CASSRGFGLAGAGSGANVLTF. DNA for the CDR3: TGTGCCAGCAGCAGAGGGTTCGGACTAGCGGGAGCGGGCTCTGGGGCCAACGTCCTGACTTTC.

This clone came up many times. The identical CDR3 is also encoded by other nucleotide sequences in the sample. This rearrangement joins TRBV19 to TRBJ2-1, with TRBD2 matching over 11 bases. CDR3 length: 15 amino acids. CDR1 LNHDA and CDR2 SQIVND come from the germline V gene (reference sequence). V lost 4 bases to trimming and J lost 2 bases; unmatched junction nucleotides: 1. CDR3 in amino acids: CASSKTSGAYNEQFF. The CDR3 DNA reads TGTGCCAGTAGTAAGACTAGCGGGGCCTACAATGAGCAGTTCTTC. Together with reference TRBV19 and TRBJ2-1, the CDR3 gives the full variable domain: DGGITQSPKYLFRKEGQNVTLSCEQNLNHDAMYWYRQDPGQGLRLIYYSQIVNDFQKGDIAEGYSVSREKKESFPLTVTSAQKNPTAFYLCASSKTSGAYNEQFFGPGTRLTVL.

CDR3 residues: CASSSTGAGNTIYF. Written as DNA, the CDR3 is TGTGCCAGCAGCTCGACAGGGGCGGGAAACACCATATATTTT. The chain joins TRBV3-1 (or the pseudogene TRBV3-2) to TRBJ1-3; 8 positions agree with TRBD1. This CDR3 comprises 14 residues. J gave up 4 bases and V 5 bases, and 4 bases lay outside the gene matches. CDR1 and CDR2 from the germline V gene are LGHDT and YNNKEL (reference sequence).

This chain connects TRBV4-2 to TRBJ2-2; no clear D gene. This CDR3 comprises 12 residues. Trimming removed 0 bases from V and 9 bases from J, with 5 bases in between. CDR1 is LGHNA and CDR2 is YNFKEQ in the germline V gene. CDR3 amino acids: CASSQEGRELFF. CDR3 in DNA: TGTGCCAGCAGCCAAGAAGGGCGGGAGCTGTTTTTT.

This clone came up once. The V and J genes are TRBV7-6 and TRBJ2-2; no clear D. CDR1 is SGHVS, CDR2 FNYEAQ, per germline. V was clipped by 4 bases and J by 6 bases, with 9 bases between them. The CDR3 loop spans 13 amino acids. Here the CDR3 reads CASSWGIPGELFF. DNA of the CDR3: TGTGCCAGCAGCTGGGGTATACCCGGGGAGCTGTTTTTT.

The genes are TRBV7-6 and TRBJ2-1; 13 bases line up with TRBD2. J gave up 7 bases and V 5 bases, and 8 bases lay outside the gene matches. The CDR3 is made up of 16 amino acids. Germline loops: CDR1 SGHVS, CDR2 FNYEAQ. CDR3 loop: CASSPWTSGRGNEQFF. For the CDR3, the DNA is TGTGCCAGCAGCCCGTGGACTAGCGGGAGAGGGAATGAGCAGTTCTTC.

This clone was observed a single time. V gene TRBV7-2 combines with J gene TRBJ1-6; weak D call: TRBD1 (5 bases). The CDR3 consists of 15 residues. From germline, CDR1 is SGHTA and CDR2 FQGNSA. Between the trimmed V and J ends, which lost 0 bases and 7 bases, there was a span of 10 bases. The CDR3 spells CASSLAGPTNSPLHF. CDR3 in DNA: TGTGCCAGCAGCTTAGCGGGACCGACGAATTCACCCCTCCACTTT.

The V call is TRBV6-2 or TRBV6-3, the J call TRBJ2-7; D tentatively fits TRBD1 or TRBD2 (5 bases each). The germline CDR1 and CDR2 sequences are MNHEY and SVGEGT. This CDR3 region has 14 residues. Trimming shortened V by 2 bases and J by 3 bases, and 11 bases separated the two germline ends. CDR3 residues: CASSYRDVGYEQYF. CDR3 nucleotides: TGTGCCAGCAGTTACCGGGACGTCGGCTACGAGCAGTACTTC.

The chain links TRBV14 to TRBJ1-6; no clear D. The CDR3 is 14 amino acids. From germline, CDR1 is SGHDN and CDR2 FVKESK. V was cut by 1 base and J by 11 bases, with 12 bases left in between. For the CDR3, the DNA is TGTGCCAGCAGCCAAGCGGACTCAATTCCACCCCTCCACTTT. It translates to CASSQADSIPPLHF.

In nucleotides, the CDR3 is TGTGCCAGCAGCAAAGTGCTAGCCTACAATGAGCAGTTCTTC. Its protein is CASSKVLAYNEQFF. The V gene is TRBV21-1, the J gene TRBJ2-1; whether TRBD2, the table's D call, matches the DNA was not checked. TRBV21-1 constitutes a pseudogene. The CDR3 length is 14 residues.

This chain links TRBV6-6 with TRBJ1-6; the D is unclear. The V end was cut by 4 bases, the J end by 7 bases, with 14 bases between. Germline values: CDR1 MNHNY, CDR2 SVGAGI (reference sequence). There are 15 residues in the CDR3. The chain's CDR3 is CASSSPGQQNSPLHF. The CDR3 region has the DNA TGTGCCAGCAGTTCCCCGGGCCAGCAAAATTCACCCCTCCACTTT.

V is TRBV11-2 and J is TRBJ2-3; the match to TRBD2 covers 12 bases. This CDR3 is 15 amino acids long. Germline assignment: CDR1 SGHAT and CDR2 FQNNGV. The ends lost 3 bases at V and 3 bases at J; junction bases unmatched: 1. The CDR3: CASSLTSGRTDTQYF. For the CDR3, the DNA is TGTGCCAGCAGCTTGACTAGCGGGAGAACAGATACGCAGTATTTT.